This T cell receptor beta chain emerged from a study of T-cell memory formation after mild COVID-19. Study at large: The study found TCR clusters largely donor specific.

This clonotype appeared a few times. A single record per CDR3 protein comes from TCRdb applying MiXCR to the 5' RACE reads. The table records 300,000 to 400,000 distinct CDR3 sequences, about a sixth of them present only once. V gave up 5 bases and J gave up 4 bases; unmatched junction bases: 4. This CDR3 is 14 amino acids long. Germline CDR1 SGHAT, CDR2 FQNNGV. Material for sequencing was PBMCs or a T cell subset sorted from them (not recorded which). This chain joins TRBV11-2 and TRBJ2-5; 10 nucleotides agree with TRBD1. The receptor's source is a man in his late teens or twenties who had mild COVID-19 (a few samples of this study predate the infection). Cell type and time point are not known. The CDR3 sequence: CASSATGGGETQYF. The DNA for the CDR3 is TGTGCCAGCAGCGCGACAGGGGGCGGAGAGACCCAGTACTTC. The variable domain in full, with the rest retrieved from reference TRBV11-2 and TRBJ2-5, is EAGVAQSPRYKIIEKRQSVAFWCNPISGHATLYWYQQILGQGPKLLIQFQNNGVVDDSQLPKDRFSAERLKGVDSTLKIQPAKLEDSAVYLCASSATGGGETQYFGPGTRLLVL.